This T cell receptor (beta chain) is drawn from a study of breast tumors, draining lymph nodes, adjacent tissues. This CDR3 has 15 amino acids. Looked up from germline, CDR1 is SGHTA and CDR2 is FQGTGA. Losses at the gene ends were 5 bases for V and 8 bases for J; bases not matched to a gene: 11. TCRdb re-called the multiplex PCR reads through MiXCR, storing one row per CDR3 protein. The data contain over 100,000 distinct CDR3 sequences, 20% to 25% of them singletons. Ten or more counts support this clonotype. Its cognate antigen is unknown. General study results and limits: Data fit most tumor T cells coming from lymph node, expanding in tumor. The lymph node origin of tumor T cells was framed as consistent with a hypothesis, not demonstrated. Compared with lymph nodes, tumors were less diverse; compared with nontumor tissue, more. Luminal-like breast cancer showed significantly greater tumor-nontumor repertoire similarity than basal-like breast cancer did.

Axillary draining lymph nodes of breast cancer patients supplied the node samples. V is TRBV7-3 and J is TRBJ2-1; TRBD1 aligns across 8 bases. The TCR comes from a female donor with breast cancer. Some clones in this sample may be carry-over from other donors' samples. The sequenced sample consisted of axillary lymph node tissue. In DNA, the CDR3 is TGTGCCAGCAGCCCGGCCCTCGGACAGGGTCATGAGCAGTTCTTC. It specifies CASSPALGQGHEQFF.